This TCR beta chain was sequenced during a study of regulatory T cells in long-lasting Graves disease. Indicated time point: persistent/refractory GD, antithyroid drugs over 5 years with positive TRAb. TCR sequences were obtained from RNA taken from PBMCs. About this clonotype itself: Its specificity is unknown.

This CDR3 is 14 amino acids long. Germline values: CDR1 LNHDA, CDR2 SQIVND (reference sequence). Trimming took off 2 bases at V and 7 bases at J, with 11 bases between the two ends. Libraries of TCR beta came from iRepertoire HTBI primers plus Arm-PCR of CDR3 regions. TCRdb recomputed calls from the multiplex PCR reads with MiXCR, one row per CDR3 protein. This sample carries some 370,000 distinct CDR3 sequences, more than 20% of them seen once, and the ten largest clones take about 27%. Study results and caveats: Patients with persistent disease shared 2,500 or so public clonotypes, outpacing the roughly 1,000 shared by new patients. Compared with new cases, persistent Graves' patients showed reduced TCR diversity. There was favoring of TRBV28, TRBJ1-2 and TRBJ2-5 in persistent disease.

The sample here was peripheral blood mononuclear cells (PBMCs), taken when the disease was refractory, from a patient treated with antithyroid drugs. This chain joins TRBV19 and TRBJ2-2; possible D gene TRBD1, 5 bases. This TCR was sampled from a woman between 40 and 55 years old with Graves disease. DNA for the CDR3: TGTGCCAGTAGTATAAACCAGGGTGTCGGGGAGCTGTTTTTT. Translation gives CASSINQGVGELFF.